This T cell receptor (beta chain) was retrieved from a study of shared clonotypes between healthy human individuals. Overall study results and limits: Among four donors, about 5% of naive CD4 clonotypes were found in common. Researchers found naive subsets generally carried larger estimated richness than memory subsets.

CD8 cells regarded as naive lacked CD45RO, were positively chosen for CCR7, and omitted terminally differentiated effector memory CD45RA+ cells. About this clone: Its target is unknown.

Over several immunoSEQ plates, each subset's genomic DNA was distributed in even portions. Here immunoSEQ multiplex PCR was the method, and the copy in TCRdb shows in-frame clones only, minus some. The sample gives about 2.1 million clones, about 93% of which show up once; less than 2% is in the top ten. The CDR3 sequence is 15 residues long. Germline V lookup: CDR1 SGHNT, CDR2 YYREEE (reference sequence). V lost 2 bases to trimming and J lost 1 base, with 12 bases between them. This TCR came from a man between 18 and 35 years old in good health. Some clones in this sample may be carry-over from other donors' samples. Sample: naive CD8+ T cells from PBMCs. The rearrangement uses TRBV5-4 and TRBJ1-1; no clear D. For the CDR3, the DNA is TGTGCCAGCAGCTTCTCGATGCGGGGGAACACTGAAGCTTTCTTT. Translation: CASSFSMRGNTEAFF.